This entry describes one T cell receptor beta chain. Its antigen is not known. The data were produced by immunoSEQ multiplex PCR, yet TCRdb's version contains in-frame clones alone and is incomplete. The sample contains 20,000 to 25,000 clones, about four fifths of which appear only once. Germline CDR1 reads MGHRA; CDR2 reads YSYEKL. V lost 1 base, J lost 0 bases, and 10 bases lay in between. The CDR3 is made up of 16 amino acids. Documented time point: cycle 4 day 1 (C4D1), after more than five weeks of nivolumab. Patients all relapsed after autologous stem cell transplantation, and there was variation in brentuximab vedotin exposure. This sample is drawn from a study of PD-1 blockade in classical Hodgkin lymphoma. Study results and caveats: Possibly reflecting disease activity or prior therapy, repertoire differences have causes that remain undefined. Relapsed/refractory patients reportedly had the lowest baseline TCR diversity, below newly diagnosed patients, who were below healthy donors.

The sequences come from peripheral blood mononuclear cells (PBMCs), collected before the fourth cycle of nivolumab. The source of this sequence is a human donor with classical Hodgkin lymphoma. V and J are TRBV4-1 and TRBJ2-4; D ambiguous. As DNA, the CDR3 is TGCGCCAGCAGCCAAGGTACAGCTCTAGCCAAAAACATTCAGTACTTC. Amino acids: CASSQGTALAKNIQYF.